The 15 T cell receptor beta chains below come from one sample, sequenced in a study of blood T cell repertoires in COVID-19. Produced via immunoSEQ multiplex PCR; TCRdb's table is partial and in-frame only. The repertoire has roughly 200,000 clones, approximately 81% of them found once; the top ten carry about 18%. The material sequenced was peripheral blood. These receptors were collected from a person aged 70 to 85 with COVID-19, enrolled during active disease.

The CDR3 is CASRGGGNTIYF. The CDR3 DNA reads as TGTGCCAGCCGCGGGGGAGGAAACACCATATATTTT. This chain connects TRBV19 to TRBJ1-3; weak D call: TRBD1 (5 bases). The CDR3 runs to 12 residues. V lost 9 bases and J 4 bases, leaving 10 bases between the germline ends. The germline V gene has CDR1 LNHDA and CDR2 SQIVND (reference sequence). The full variable domain, with the rest looked up from reference TRBV19 and TRBJ1-3, is DGGITQSPKYLFRKEGQNVTLSCEQNLNHDAMYWYRQDPGQGLRLIYYSQIVNDFQKGDIAEGYSVSREKKESFPLTVTSAQKNPTAFYLCASRGGGNTIYFGEGSWLTVV.

The rearrangement joins TRBV19 to TRBJ1-5; D unresolved. Germline CDR1 and CDR2: LNHDA and SQIVND (reference sequence). V gave up 1 base and J gave up 7 bases, with 14 bases separating them. The CDR3 spans 15 residues. In DNA form, the CDR3 reads TGTGCCAGTAGTATAGGCGGGAGTTCGGGGCAGCCCCAGCATTTT. Residues: CASSIGGSSGQPQHF.

This clone was counted between two and nine times. The J gene is TRBJ2-5, the V gene TRBV4-1; a weak D match, TRBD2 (6 bases). The V and J ends lost 6 bases and 4 bases respectively, with 12 bases between them. The CDR3 runs 13 residues. Germline V lookup: CDR1 MGHRA, CDR2 YSYEKL. The CDR3 DNA sequence: TGCGCCAGCAGTCGACTAGTTTTAGAGACCCAGTACTTC. Protein sequence: CASSRLVLETQYF.

This clone is a singleton in its sample. The chain uses TRBV24-1 and TRBJ2-1; D is possibly TRBD1 (5 bases). This CDR3 is built from 16 residues. V lost 4 bases and J lost 7, with 19 bases in between. Germline CDR1 KGHDR, CDR2 SFDVKD. The chain's CDR3 is CATSDYPPTAPNEQFF. The CDR3 DNA is TGTGCCACCAGTGACTACCCCCCGACAGCCCCGAATGAGCAGTTCTTC.

V is TRBV6-2 or TRBV6-3 and J is TRBJ1-5, with 7 bases aligning to TRBD1. CDR1 and CDR2 from the germline V gene are MNHEY and SVGEGT. This CDR3 region has 17 residues. Trimming removed 4 bases from V and 0 bases from J; junction bases left unmatched: 9. The DNA for the CDR3 is TGTGCCAGCAGTTCCCCTACGGGACAGTATAGCAATCAGCCCCAGCATTTT. This encodes CASSSPTGQYSNQPQHF.

The chain's CDR3 is CASSVVGGTSGRAQETQYF. The CDR3 coding sequence is TGTGCCAGCAGCGTAGTCGGCGGGACTAGCGGGAGGGCCCAAGAGACCCAGTACTTC. J is TRBJ2-5 and V is TRBV9; 16 nucleotides agree with TRBD2. The CDR3 is made up of 19 amino acids. Germline V gene data show CDR1 as SGDLS and CDR2 as YYNGEE. V shed 0 bases and J 1 base; nucleotides not matched to a gene: 6.

V usage is TRBV27 and J usage is TRBJ2-7, with a possible D match to TRBD1 (6 bases). CDR1 and CDR2 from the germline V gene are MNHEY and SMNVEV (reference sequence). V was trimmed by 5 bases and J by 0 bases, leaving 29 bases between them. There are 20 residues in the CDR3. The CDR3 DNA sequence: TGTGCCAGCAGTCCCCACCCAGGTTGGGGCTCCTCAGGGGCCTCCTACGAGCAGTACTTC. Its protein is CASSPHPGWGSSGASYEQYF.

CDR3 nucleotide sequence: TGTGCCAGCAGCCAGATGGGGGGCTATGGCTACACCTTC. This sequence encodes CASSQMGGYGYTF. V usage is TRBV3-1 (or the pseudogene TRBV3-2) and J usage is TRBJ1-2; TRBD1 might be the D (5 bases). The CDR3 has 13 residues. CDR1 is LGHDT, CDR2 YNNKEL, per germline (reference sequence). V lost 3 bases and J lost 4, with 9 bases in between.

The genes are TRBV3-1 (or the pseudogene TRBV3-2) and TRBJ1-6; D not resolved. This CDR3 contains 18 residues. Trimming left V 0 bases short and J 7 bases short, with 19 bases between. Germline V gene data show CDR1 as LGHDT and CDR2 as YNNKEL (reference sequence). DNA of the CDR3: TGTGCCAGCAGCCAAGAGGGAGGTCCTTCCCCGAGGAATTCACCCCTCCACTTT. Translation: CASSQEGGPSPRNSPLHF.

The chain employs TRBV10-3 and TRBJ1-6, with D possibly being TRBD1 (6 bases). The CDR3 loop spans 19 amino acids. Between the trimmed V and J ends, which lost 3 bases and 7 bases, there was a span of 25 bases. Germline-derived CDR1 and CDR2 are ENHRY and SYGVKD. CDR3 nucleotide sequence: TGTGCCATCAGTGACCGACAGGAGGTGTCCGGTCAGGGGAATTCACCCCTCCACTTT. Protein product: CAISDRQEVSGQGNSPLHF.

V gene TRBV7-2 combines with J gene TRBJ1-4; D remains unclear. V was clipped by 5 bases and J by 0 bases, with 16 bases between them. Germline V gene lookup returns CDR1 SGHTA and CDR2 FQGNSA. The CDR3 extends over 17 amino acids. CDR3 bases: TGTGCCAGCAGCCGCCTAGCCATAGTTGCAACTAATGAAAAACTGTTTTTT. Translated: CASSRLAIVATNEKLFF.

This clone is a singleton in its sample. J is TRBJ2-3 and V is TRBV2; D perhaps matches TRBD2 (6 bases). This CDR3 is 13 amino acids long. Germline CDR1 reads SNHLY; CDR2 reads FYNNEI. Trimming shortened V by 6 bases and J by 2 bases, and 9 bases separated the two germline ends. CDR3: CASRRGSTDTQYF. The CDR3 nucleotides are TGTGCCAGCAGGCGGGGCTCCACAGATACGCAGTATTTT. Combining the CDR3 with reference TRBV2 and TRBJ2-3 gives the whole variable domain EPEVTQTPSHQVTQMGQEVILRCVPISNHLYFYWYRQILGQKVEFLVSFYNNEISEKSEIFDDQFSVERPDGSNFTLKIRSTKLEDSAMYFCASRRGSTDTQYFGPGTRLTVL.

The chain uses TRBV6-2 or TRBV6-3 and TRBJ2-7; 9 nucleotides align to TRBD2. The CDR3 has 18 residues. CDR1 and CDR2 (germline): MNHEY, SVGEGT. Trimming cost V 6 bases and J 2 bases; bases outside gene matches: 17. This CDR3 is CASSPSSGGSGSPYEQYF. CDR3 bases: TGTGCCAGCAGCCCTTCCTCTGGAGGTAGCGGGAGCCCCTACGAGCAGTACTTC.

The DNA of the CDR3 is TGTGCCAGCAGCTTAAGGCAGGGGGCGTCCTACAATGAGCAGTTCTTC. Translated, it gives CASSLRQGASYNEQFF. The chain uses TRBV7-3 and TRBJ2-1; 8 bases map to TRBD1. Germline CDR1 and CDR2: SGHTA and FQGTGA. The CDR3 runs 16 residues. V shed 1 base and J 1 base; nucleotides not matched to a gene: 3.

The chain has TRBV30 and TRBJ1-6; D gene unclear. CDR3 length: 12 amino acids. Germline V lookup: CDR1 GTSNPN, CDR2 SVGIG (reference sequence). The V and J ends lost 3 bases and 9 bases respectively, with 9 bases between them. As DNA, the CDR3 is TGTGCCTGGAGGGCCCGCGGTTCACCCCTCCACTTT. Protein: CAWRARGSPLHF.